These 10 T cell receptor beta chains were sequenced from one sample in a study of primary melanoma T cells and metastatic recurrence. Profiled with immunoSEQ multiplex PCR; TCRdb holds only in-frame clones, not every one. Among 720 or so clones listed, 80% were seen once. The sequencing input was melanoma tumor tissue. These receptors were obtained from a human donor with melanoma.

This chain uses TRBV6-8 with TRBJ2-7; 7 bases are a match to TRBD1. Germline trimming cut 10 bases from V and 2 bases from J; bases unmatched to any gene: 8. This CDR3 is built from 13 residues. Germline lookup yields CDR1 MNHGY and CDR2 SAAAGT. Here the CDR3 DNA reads TGTGCCATCACTCGGGACAGTCCCTACGAGCAGTACTTC. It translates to CAITRDSPYEQYF.

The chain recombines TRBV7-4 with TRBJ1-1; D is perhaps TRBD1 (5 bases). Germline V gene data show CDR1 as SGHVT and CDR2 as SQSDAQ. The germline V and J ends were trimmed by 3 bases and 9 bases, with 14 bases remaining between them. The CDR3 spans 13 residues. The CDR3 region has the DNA TGTGCCAGCAGCTTTGGGACTTCCCGACAAGCTTTCTTT. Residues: CASSFGTSRQAFF.

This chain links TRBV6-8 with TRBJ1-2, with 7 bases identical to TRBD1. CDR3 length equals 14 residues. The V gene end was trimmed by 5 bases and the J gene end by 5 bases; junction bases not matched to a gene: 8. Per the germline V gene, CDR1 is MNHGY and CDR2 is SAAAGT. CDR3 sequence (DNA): TGTGCCAGCAGTCCCCCGGGACAGTCGTATGGCTACACCTTC. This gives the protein CASSPPGQSYGYTF.

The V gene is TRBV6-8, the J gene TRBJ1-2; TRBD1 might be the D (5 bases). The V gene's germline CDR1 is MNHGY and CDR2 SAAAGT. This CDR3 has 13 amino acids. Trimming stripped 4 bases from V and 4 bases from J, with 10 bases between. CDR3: CASSLQESYGYTF. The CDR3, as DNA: TGTGCCAGCAGTTTACAGGAGTCCTATGGCTACACCTTC.

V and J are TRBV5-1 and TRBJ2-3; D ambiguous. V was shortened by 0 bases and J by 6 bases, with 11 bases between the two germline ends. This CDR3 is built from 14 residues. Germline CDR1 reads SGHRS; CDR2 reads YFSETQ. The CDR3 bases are TGCGCCAGCAGCTTGGAACAGCTGACCGATACGCAGTATTTT. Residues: CASSLEQLTDTQYF. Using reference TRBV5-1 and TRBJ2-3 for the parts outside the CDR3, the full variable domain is KAGVTQTPRYLIKTRGQQVTLSCSPISGHRSVSWYQQTPGQGLQFLFEYFSETQRNKGNFPGRFSGRQFSNSRSEMNVSTLELGDSALYLCASSLEQLTDTQYFGPGTRLTVL.

CDR3 bases: TGTGCCAGCTCGCCCGCAGACGGTCTGGAGACCCAGTACTTC. This sequence encodes CASSPADGLETQYF. This chain uses TRBV11-3 with TRBJ2-5, with D hard to call. V lost 8 bases and J 5 bases, leaving 18 bases between the germline ends. Per germline, CDR1 SGHNT and CDR2 YENEEA. The CDR3 is made up of 14 amino acids.

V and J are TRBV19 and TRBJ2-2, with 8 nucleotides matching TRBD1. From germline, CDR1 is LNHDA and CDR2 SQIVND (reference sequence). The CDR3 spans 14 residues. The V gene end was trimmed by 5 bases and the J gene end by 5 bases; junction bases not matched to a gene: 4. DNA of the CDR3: TGTGCCAGTAGTCAGACAGGGGATACCGGGGAGCTGTTTTTT. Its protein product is CASSQTGDTGELFF.

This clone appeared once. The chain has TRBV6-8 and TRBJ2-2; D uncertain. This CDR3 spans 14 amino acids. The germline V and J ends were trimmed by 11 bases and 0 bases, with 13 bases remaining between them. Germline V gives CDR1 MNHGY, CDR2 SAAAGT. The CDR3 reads CASLREPNTGELFF. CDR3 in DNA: TGTGCCTCCCTTCGCGAGCCGAACACCGGGGAGCTGTTTTTT.

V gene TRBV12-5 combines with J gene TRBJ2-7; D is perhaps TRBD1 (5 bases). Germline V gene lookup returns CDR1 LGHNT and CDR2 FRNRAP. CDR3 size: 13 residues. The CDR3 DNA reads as TGTGCCAGACAGTTTACCAGAGCCTACGAGCAGTACTTC. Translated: CARQFTRAYEQYF. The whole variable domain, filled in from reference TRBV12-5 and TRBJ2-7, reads DARVTQTPRHKVTEMGQEVTMRCQPILGHNTVFWYRQTMMQGLELLAYFRNRAPLDDSGMPKDRFSAEMPDATLATLKIQPSEPRDSAVYFCARQFTRAYEQYFGPGTRLTVT.

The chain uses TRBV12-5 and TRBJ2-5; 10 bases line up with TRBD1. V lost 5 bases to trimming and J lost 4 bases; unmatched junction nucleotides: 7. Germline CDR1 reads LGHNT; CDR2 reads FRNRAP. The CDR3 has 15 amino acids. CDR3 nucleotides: TGTGCTAGTGGTCCTGACAGGGGGCTGGTAGAGACCCAGTACTTC. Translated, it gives CASGPDRGLVETQYF. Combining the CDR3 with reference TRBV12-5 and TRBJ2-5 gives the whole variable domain DARVTQTPRHKVTEMGQEVTMRCQPILGHNTVFWYRQTMMQGLELLAYFRNRAPLDDSGMPKDRFSAEMPDATLATLKIQPSEPRDSAVYFCASGPDRGLVETQYFGPGTRLLVL.